This TCR beta chain derives from a study of cytomegalovirus exposure and HLA in healthy donors. Turning to this clone: The sample contains more than one DNA sequence encoding this CDR3.

CDR1 is SGDLS, CDR2 YYNGEE, per germline. V was shortened by 3 bases and J by 0 bases, with 10 bases between the two germline ends. There are 14 residues in the CDR3. PCR used 60 Vbeta primers and 13 Jbeta primers. Clones were read by immunoSEQ multiplex PCR, and TCRdb kept only the in-frame ones, dropping some. This table lists 150,000 to 250,000 clones. Healthy bone marrow donors made up the cohort. The sequence was collected from a boy under 18 in good health and CMV-seronegative. The chain links TRBV9 to TRBJ2-7; D is possibly TRBD1 (6 bases). Sequencing used PBMCs. DNA of the CDR3: TGTGCCAGCAGCGGTGGGGGCAGCTCCTACGAGCAGTACTTC. Translation gives CASSGGGSSYEQYF.